A single sample is the source of the 29 T cell receptor beta chains below, sequenced in a study of shared clonotypes between healthy human individuals. Profiled with immunoSEQ multiplex PCR; TCRdb holds only in-frame clones, not every one. The sample has hundreds of thousands of clones, about 74% seen once. Sequenced material: memory CD4+ T cells sorted from blood. Subset denoted: CD45RA-negative fraction. These receptor sequences come from a woman younger than 45 in good health.

CDR3 DNA: TGTGCCAGTAGTCCGGGACTAGCGGGAAGATTCGAGCAGTACTTC. Translated, it gives CASSPGLAGRFEQYF. The chain joins TRBV19 to TRBJ2-7, with TRBD2 matching over 13 bases. CDR1 is LNHDA and CDR2 is SQIVND in the germline V gene (reference sequence). With V trimmed by 5 bases and J by 6 bases, 7 bases remained unmatched. This CDR3 spans 15 amino acids. The full variable domain, its missing parts supplied by reference TRBV19 and TRBJ2-7, is DGGITQSPKYLFRKEGQNVTLSCEQNLNHDAMYWYRQDPGQGLRLIYYSQIVNDFQKGDIAEGYSVSREKKESFPLTVTSAQKNPTAFYLCASSPGLAGRFEQYFGPGTRLTVT.

The J gene is TRBJ2-7, the V gene TRBV18; 9 bases line up with TRBD1. J gave up 2 bases and V 5 bases, and 4 bases lay outside the gene matches. The CDR3 has 14 amino acids. Germline lookup yields CDR1 KGHSH and CDR2 LQKENI. CDR3 loop: CASSGQGKTYEQYF. CDR3 sequence (DNA): TGTGCCAGCTCAGGACAGGGGAAGACCTACGAGCAGTACTTC.

This chain connects TRBV19 to TRBJ2-1; 8 nucleotides line up with TRBD2. The CDR3 totals 14 residues. Germline assignment: CDR1 LNHDA and CDR2 SQIVND (reference sequence). After removal of 6 bases from V and 7 bases from J, the junction contained 8 bases not matched to a gene. CDR3 DNA: TGTGCCAGTAGCATAACGGGAGGGCCAAATGAGCAGTTCTTC. This translates into CASSITGGPNEQFF.

The chain joins TRBV4-1 to TRBJ1-5; TRBD1 agrees at 8 bases. Germline loops: CDR1 MGHRA, CDR2 YSYEKL. The length of the CDR3 is 15 residues. With V trimmed by 1 base and J by 5 bases, 4 bases remained unmatched. The DNA of the CDR3 is TGCGCCAGCAGCCAAGTCGTGACAGGGGATCAGCCCCAGCATTTT. Its protein product is CASSQVVTGDQPQHF.

The genes are TRBV11-2 and TRBJ2-7; 11 positions agree with TRBD1. Trimming at V came to 5 bases and at J to 7 bases, leaving 10 bases not matched to a gene. The germline gives CDR1 SGHAT, CDR2 FQNNGV. This CDR3 spans 15 amino acids. The CDR3 DNA reads TGTGCCAGCAGCGACCCGGGACAGGGGGACCTGGAGCAGTACTTC. Translated: CASSDPGQGDLEQYF.

This clone came up a few times. This CDR3 is also generated by other DNA sequences in the sample. J is TRBJ1-1 and V is TRBV2; TRBD1 might be the D (6 bases). The CDR3 sequence is 14 residues long. Germline V gene lookup returns CDR1 SNHLY and CDR2 FYNNEI. Trimming stripped 4 bases from V and 1 base from J, with 10 bases between. This CDR3 reads CASSATGKNTEAFF. CDR3 coding DNA: TGTGCCAGCAGTGCGACAGGAAAGAACACTGAAGCTTTCTTT.

This chain uses TRBV28 with TRBJ1-4; 8 nucleotides agree with TRBD1. V was pared by 8 bases and J by 5 bases, with 4 bases of the junction left unmatched. The length of the CDR3 is 13 residues. In germline, CDR1 is MDHEN, CDR2 SYDVKM. DNA of the CDR3: TGTGCCAGCCGACAGGGGTGGAATGAAAAACTGTTTTTT. The encoded protein is CASRQGWNEKLFF.

V gene TRBV6-6 combines with J gene TRBJ1-5; the D is unclear. The CDR3 contains 13 residues. CDR1 is MNHNY and CDR2 is SVGAGI in the germline V gene (reference sequence). V was clipped by 10 bases and J by 5 bases, with 15 bases between them. The CDR3 loop is CATSTGRDQPQHF. CDR3 nucleotide sequence: TGTGCCACTTCAACTGGGCGTGATCAGCCCCAGCATTTT.

CDR3 sequence reads: CASRSSQGGAGGYTF. CDR3 coding DNA: TGTGCCAGCAGATCATCCCAAGGGGGGGCGGGTGGCTACACCTTC. V is TRBV6-1 and J is TRBJ1-2, with a possible D match to TRBD1 (6 bases). The CDR3 is 15 residues long. The germline gives CDR1 MNHNS, CDR2 SASEGT. Trimming took 6 bases from V and 7 from J, leaving 21 bases between them.

This clone was seen a handful of times. The chain joins TRBV25-1 to TRBJ2-1; 10 bases are shared with TRBD2. CDR1 and CDR2 (germline): MGHDK, SYGVNS. V gave up 6 bases and J gave up 10 bases; unmatched junction bases: 15. The CDR3 totals 16 residues. The CDR3 sequence is CASRPPVASGRGEQFF. The CDR3 region has the DNA TGTGCCAGCAGGCCGCCGGTGGCTAGCGGGAGAGGCGAGCAGTTCTTC. Supplemented by reference TRBV25-1 and TRBJ2-1, the full variable domain reads EADIYQTPRYLVIGTGKKITLECSQTMGHDKMYWYQQDPGMELHLIHYSYGVNSTEKGDLSSESTVSRIRTEHFPLTLESARPSHTSQYLCASRPPVASGRGEQFFGPGTRLTVL.

This rearrangement joins TRBV7-3 to TRBJ2-2; D not certain. The CDR3 consists of 13 residues. Germline assignment: CDR1 SGHTA and CDR2 FQGTGA. V was pared by 5 bases and J by 6 bases, with 10 bases between. The CDR3 DNA sequence: TGTGCCAGCAGCCCAGCCGGCGCCGGGGAGCTGTTTTTT. This sequence encodes CASSPAGAGELFF.

The chain employs TRBV2 and TRBJ2-1; D might be TRBD2 (5 bases). This CDR3 has 13 amino acids. The germline V and J ends were trimmed by 4 bases and 6 bases, with 10 bases remaining between them. Looked up from germline, CDR1 is SNHLY and CDR2 is FYNNEI. CDR3 DNA: TGTGCCAGCAGTGGCGACTACCGCAATGAGCAGTTCTTC. Its translation: CASSGDYRNEQFF.

V and J are TRBV19 and TRBJ2-7; 8 bases are a match to TRBD2. Losses at the gene ends were 6 bases for V and 2 bases for J; bases not matched to a gene: 6. Germline-derived CDR1 and CDR2 are LNHDA and SQIVND (reference sequence). The CDR3 has 14 residues. The CDR3 here is CASRKLADAYEQYF. Written as DNA, the CDR3 is TGTGCCAGTAGAAAACTAGCGGATGCCTACGAGCAGTACTTC.

Concerning this clone itself: This sample includes further DNA sequences coding for the same CDR3. The chain joins TRBV11-3 to TRBJ2-1; TRBD2 matches 9 bases. Germline CDR1 and CDR2: SGHNT and YENEEA. V gave up 4 bases and J gave up 4 bases; unmatched junction bases: 2. The CDR3 has 14 amino acids. CDR3 sequence (DNA): TGTGCCAGCAGCTCGGGACTAGCTTACAATGAGCAGTTCTTC. Amino acids: CASSSGLAYNEQFF.

This clone was seen only once. The CDR3 reads CASKQGADNEKLFF. The CDR3 DNA reads as TGTGCCAGCAAACAGGGGGCGGATAATGAAAAACTGTTTTTT. J is TRBJ1-4 and V is TRBV27; 9 nucleotides align to TRBD1. The germline CDR1 and CDR2 sequences are MNHEY and SMNVEV (reference sequence). The CDR3 has 14 residues. The trim removed 7 bases at V and 4 bases at J, leaving 4 bases unmatched.

The gene calls are TRBV15 and TRBJ2-7; 7 positions agree with TRBD2. V shed 5 bases and J 5 bases; nucleotides not matched to a gene: 6. Germline CDR1 LNHNV, CDR2 YYDKDF (reference sequence). The CDR3 is 13 amino acids. CDR3 DNA sequence: TGTGCCACCAGCGGCGCGGGAGACGACGAGCAGTACTTC. Residues: CATSGAGDDEQYF. The entire variable domain, with the rest obtained from reference TRBV15 and TRBJ2-7, is as follows: DAMVIQNPRYQVTQFGKPVTLSCSQTLNHNVMYWYQQKSSQAPKLLFHYYDKDFNNEADTPDNFQSRRPNTSFCFLDIRSPGLGDTAMYLCATSGAGDDEQYFGPGTRLTVT.

V is TRBV5-1 and J is TRBJ2-5; maybe TRBD1 (6 bases). The CDR3 covers 14 residues. Per the germline V gene, CDR1 is SGHRS and CDR2 is YFSETQ. Deletions cut 4 bases from V and 5 bases from J, with 15 bases between. CDR3 loop: CASSINTGLETQYF. In DNA form, the CDR3 reads TGCGCCAGCAGCATAAATACAGGGTTGGAGACCCAGTACTTC.

This clone has just one count. V usage is TRBV27 and J usage is TRBJ2-2; the D gene could be TRBD1 or TRBD2 (5 bases each). Trimming shortened V by 1 base and J by 4 bases, and 13 bases separated the two germline ends. The V gene's germline CDR1 is MNHEY and CDR2 SMNVEV (reference sequence). The length of the CDR3 is 16 residues. The CDR3 loop reads CASSLYGGVSTGELFF. In nucleotides, the CDR3 is TGTGCCAGCAGTTTATATGGGGGAGTGAGCACCGGGGAGCTGTTTTTT.

In its sample, this clone was seen a few times. The chain recombines TRBV19 with TRBJ2-1; D call uncertain. Germline V lookup: CDR1 LNHDA, CDR2 SQIVND (reference sequence). The CDR3 has 14 amino acids. Trimming left V 4 bases short and J 7 bases short, with 14 bases between. The CDR3 nucleotides read TGTGCCAGTAGTACTTCCCTCGTAGGTAATGAGCAGTTCTTC. This encodes CASSTSLVGNEQFF.

CDR3 nucleotide sequence: TGTGCCAGTAGTATCTCCGGGACAGCTCAGCCCCAGCATTTT. Residues: CASSISGTAQPQHF. The chain has TRBV19 and TRBJ1-5; 7 positions agree with TRBD1. CDR3 length: 14 residues. Germline lookup yields CDR1 LNHDA and CDR2 SQIVND (reference sequence). Unmatched junction bases numbered 5, after V lost 3 bases and J lost 6 bases.

To note about this clone: A far larger clone is off by one base, so a read error is likely. Different DNA sequences within this sample yield the same CDR3. The chain employs TRBV5-1 and TRBJ2-3, with D uncertain. Trimming took off 0 bases at V and 1 base at J, with 3 bases between the two ends. The CDR3 runs to 13 residues. Germline loops: CDR1 SGHRS, CDR2 YFSETQ. CDR3 protein: CASSLAGTDTQYF. The CDR3 DNA sequence: TGCGCCAGCAGCTTGGCAGGCACAGATACGCAGTATTTT.

V is TRBV5-6 and J is TRBJ2-5, with a possible D match to TRBD1 (5 bases). V was clipped by 1 base and J by 1 base, with 20 bases between them. Germline CDR1 and CDR2: SGHDT and YYEEEE. The CDR3 has 18 residues. CDR3 in DNA: TGTGCCAGCAGCTTGTCCGTGACAGCTAAAAAATCCCAAGAGACCCAGTACTTC. Its translation: CASSLSVTAKKSQETQYF. The full variable domain, in which reference TRBV5-6 and TRBJ2-5 provide the parts outside the CDR3, is DAGVTQSPTHLIKTRGQQVTLRCSPKSGHDTVSWYQQALGQGPQFIFQYYEEEERQRGNFPDRFSGHQFPNYSSELNVNALLLGDSALYLCASSLSVTAKKSQETQYFGPGTRLLVL.

The genes are TRBV7-6 and TRBJ2-6; D might be TRBD1 or TRBD2, each matching 5 bases. CDR1 is SGHVS, CDR2 FNYEAQ, per germline. This CDR3 is built from 16 residues. The V end lost 3 bases, the J end lost 0 bases, and 9 bases lay between the germline ends. CDR3: CASSLGVSSGANVLTF. The DNA of the CDR3 is TGTGCCAGCAGCTTGGGGGTTTCCTCTGGGGCCAACGTCCTGACTTTC.

As for this clone: The junction and the germline gene differ at one end; a read error may be behind it. The chain links TRBV10-3 to TRBJ1-2; D unclear. The CDR3 runs to 14 residues. Germline V gene lookup returns CDR1 ENHRY and CDR2 SYGVKD. CDR3 DNA sequence: TGTGCCAGCAGTGTGGCTACTGGATTGGGGGGCTACACCTTC. Encoded protein: CASSVATGLGGYTF.

This rearrangement joins TRBV5-1 to TRBJ2-2; 7 bases are a match to TRBD2. J lost 0 bases, V lost 0 bases, and 2 bases had no gene match. Germline V lookup: CDR1 SGHRS, CDR2 YFSETQ. The CDR3 has 16 amino acids. The DNA for the CDR3 is TGCGCCAGCAGCTTGGCCACTAGCGCGAACACCGGGGAGCTGTTTTTT. Encoded protein: CASSLATSANTGELFF. Based on the CDR3 plus reference TRBV5-1 and TRBJ2-2, the full variable domain is KAGVTQTPRYLIKTRGQQVTLSCSPISGHRSVSWYQQTPGQGLQFLFEYFSETQRNKGNFPGRFSGRQFSNSRSEMNVSTLELGDSALYLCASSLATSANTGELFFGEGSRLTVL.

In nucleotides, the CDR3 is TGTGCCAGCAGCTGGCCGGACGGTAACTATGGCTACACCTTC. Translating it yields CASSWPDGNYGYTF. The chain links TRBV7-9 to TRBJ1-2, with D uncertain. The V gene lost 4 bases and the J gene lost 1 base, with 10 bases spanning the gap. Germline V gene data show CDR1 as SEHNR and CDR2 as FQNEAQ (reference sequence). The CDR3 has 14 amino acids.

In its sample, this clone was seen a few times. This chain connects TRBV27 to TRBJ2-1, with TRBD2 as a possible D gene (5 bases). Trimming left V 4 bases short and J 10 bases short, with 23 bases between. Germline-derived CDR1 and CDR2 are MNHEY and SMNVEV (reference sequence). This CDR3 is 16 amino acids long. CDR3 DNA sequence: TGTGCCAGCAGTTCCTTAACGTTCACTAGACAAGTGGAGCAGTTCTTC. It yields the protein CASSSLTFTRQVEQFF.

The rearrangement links TRBV18 to TRBJ2-7; TRBD2 is a possible D gene (5 bases). V lost 3 bases, J lost 5 bases, and 11 bases lay in between. Germline V gene lookup returns CDR1 KGHSH and CDR2 LQKENI. There are 13 residues in the CDR3. Here the CDR3 DNA reads TGTGCCAGCTCACCCTTTGGAGGTAACGAGCAGTACTTC. This translates into CASSPFGGNEQYF.

This rearrangement joins TRBV19 to TRBJ2-2, with 10 bases fitting TRBD2. Looked up from germline, CDR1 is LNHDA and CDR2 is SQIVND (reference sequence). V lost 1 base, J lost 6 bases, and 2 bases stayed unmatched. This CDR3 has 15 residues. The chain's CDR3 is CASSIASGSPGELFF. CDR3 sequence (DNA): TGTGCCAGTAGTATAGCTAGCGGGAGCCCCGGGGAGCTGTTTTTT.